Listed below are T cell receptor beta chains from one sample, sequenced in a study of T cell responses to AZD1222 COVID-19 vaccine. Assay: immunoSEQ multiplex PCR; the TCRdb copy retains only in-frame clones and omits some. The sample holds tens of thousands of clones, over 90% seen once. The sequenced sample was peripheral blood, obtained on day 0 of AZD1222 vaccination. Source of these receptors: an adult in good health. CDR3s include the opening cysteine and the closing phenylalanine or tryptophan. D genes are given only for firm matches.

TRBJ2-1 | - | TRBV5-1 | CASSPTGNEQFF
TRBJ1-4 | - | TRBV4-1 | CASSQQGKLFF
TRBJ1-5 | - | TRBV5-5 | CASSLEGLSNQPQHF
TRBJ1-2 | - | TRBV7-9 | CASSSGGILYGYTF
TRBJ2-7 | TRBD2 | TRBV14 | CASSLRTISGGITYEQYF
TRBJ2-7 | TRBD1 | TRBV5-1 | CASTRDRSYGQYF
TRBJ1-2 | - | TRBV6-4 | CASSDWEGYGYTF
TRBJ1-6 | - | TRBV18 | CASSSGQYPPSSYNSPLHF
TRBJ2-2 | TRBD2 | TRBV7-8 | CASSLALGSGGANTGELFF
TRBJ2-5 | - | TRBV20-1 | CSASDPGLQETQYF
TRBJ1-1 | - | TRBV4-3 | CASSQDSGTEAFF
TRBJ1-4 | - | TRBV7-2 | CASSPRVVRGEKLFF
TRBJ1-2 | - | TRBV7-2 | CASSSGGFRGYTF